This T cell receptor beta chain was captured by sequencing in a study of identical twins. One entry per CDR3 protein, called by TCRdb with MiXCR from the 5' RACE reads. The sample records roughly 1.6 million distinct CDR3 sequences, 32% being singletons. The CDR3 extends over 17 amino acids. Per germline, CDR1 SGHAT and CDR2 FQDESV (reference sequence). V was clipped by 0 bases and J by 4 bases; unmatched bases: 7. The sequenced sample consisted of cord blood. The chain links TRBV11-1 to TRBJ2-1; 9 bases map to TRBD2. This receptor was obtained from a newborn girl in good health. The CDR3 loop is CASSLARLAGRYNEQFF. DNA of the CDR3: TGTGCCAGCAGCTTAGCTAGGCTAGCGGGAAGATACAATGAGCAGTTCTTC.